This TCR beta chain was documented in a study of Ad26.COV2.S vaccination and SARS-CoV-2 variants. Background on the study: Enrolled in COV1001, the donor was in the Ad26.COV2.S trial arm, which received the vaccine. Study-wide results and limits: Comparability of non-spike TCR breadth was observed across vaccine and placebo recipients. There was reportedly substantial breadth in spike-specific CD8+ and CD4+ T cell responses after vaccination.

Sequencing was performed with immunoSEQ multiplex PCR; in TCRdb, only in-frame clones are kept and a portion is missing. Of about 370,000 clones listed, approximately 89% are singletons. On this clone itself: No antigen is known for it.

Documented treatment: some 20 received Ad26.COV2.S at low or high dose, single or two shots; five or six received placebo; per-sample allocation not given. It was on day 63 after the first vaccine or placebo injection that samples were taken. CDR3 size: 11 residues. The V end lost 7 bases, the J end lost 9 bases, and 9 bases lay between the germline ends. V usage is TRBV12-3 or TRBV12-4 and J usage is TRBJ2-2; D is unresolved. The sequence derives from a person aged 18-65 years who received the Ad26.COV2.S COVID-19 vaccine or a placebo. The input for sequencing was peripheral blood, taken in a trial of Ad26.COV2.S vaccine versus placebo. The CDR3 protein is CASTYSRELFF. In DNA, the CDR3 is TGTGCCAGCACATATAGTCGGGAGCTGTTTTTT.